This TCR beta chain was retrieved from a study of shared clonotypes between healthy human individuals. The CDR3 covers 14 residues. The ends lost 6 bases at V and 0 bases at J; junction bases unmatched: 5. Germline CDR1 MDHEN, CDR2 SYDVKM. Libraries were prepared by immunoSEQ multiplex PCR; TCRdb keeps only in-frame clonotypes and omits some of them. The sample has a few million clones, about 90% seen once; the top ten hold approximately 0.4%. The chain uses TRBV28 and TRBJ2-7; 7 nucleotides align to TRBD2. The clonotype was recovered from a man aged 18 to 30 in good health. Some clones in this sample may be carry-over from other donors' samples. The sequenced material came from naive CD4+ T cells from PBMCs. This sample's subset: CD45RA+ positively selected. The CDR3 DNA is TGTGCCAGCAGGCTCGGGAGGAGCTCCTACGAGCAGTACTTC. As protein: CASRLGRSSYEQYF.